The next 25 T cell receptor beta chains were all read from a single sample in a study of blood T cell dynamics during melanoma immunotherapy. The time point: pre-treatment baseline. Libraries were prepared by immunoSEQ multiplex PCR; TCRdb keeps only in-frame clonotypes and omits some of them. Of about 4,200 clones in the sample, approximately 81% were seen once. The sequencing here drew on blood, taken from a patient treated with checkpoint blockade. The receptors were gathered from a human donor with melanoma.

The chain recombines TRBV4-3 with TRBJ1-1, with 9 nucleotides matching TRBD1. V dropped 1 base and J dropped 3; count of bases not matched to a gene: 6. The CDR3 consists of 16 residues. Looked up from germline, CDR1 is LGHNA and CDR2 is YSLEER. CDR3 in amino acids: CASSQAPQGADTEAFF. The DNA of the CDR3 is TGCGCCAGCAGCCAAGCCCCACAGGGGGCGGACACTGAAGCTTTCTTT.

V gene TRBV10-3 combines with J gene TRBJ2-7; D perhaps matches TRBD1 (5 bases). The CDR3 runs 14 residues. Per germline, CDR1 ENHRY and CDR2 SYGVKD. The V end lost 2 bases, the J end lost 0 bases, and 8 bases lay between the germline ends. CDR3 in DNA: TGTGCCATCAGTGAGAGGGGTACCTCCTACGAGCAGTACTTC. Translation: CAISERGTSYEQYF.

This clone was detected once. This chain links TRBV19 with TRBJ1-6, with a tentative D call TRBD1 (5 bases). Germline lookup yields CDR1 LNHDA and CDR2 SQIVND (reference sequence). The CDR3 contains 18 residues. Between the trimmed V and J ends, which lost 1 base and 6 bases, there was a span of 19 bases. The CDR3 here is CASSIGHPPGLVNSPLHF. The CDR3 region has the DNA TGTGCCAGTAGTATAGGCCATCCTCCGGGACTGGTTAATTCACCCCTCCACTTT.

This chain joins TRBV6-6 and TRBJ1-1; perhaps TRBD1 as D (6 bases). This CDR3 is built from 14 residues. V was clipped by 6 bases and J by 0 bases, with 11 bases between them. Per germline, CDR1 MNHNY and CDR2 SVGAGI (reference sequence). The CDR3 reads CASRDRVMNTEAFF. The CDR3 coding sequence is TGTGCCAGCAGGGACAGAGTAATGAACACTGAAGCTTTCTTT.

This clone was detected a few times. This chain connects TRBV29-1 to TRBJ2-7, with a possible D match to TRBD1 (5 bases). Germline lookup yields CDR1 SQVTM and CDR2 ANQGSEA. CDR3 length equals 13 residues. The V and J ends lost 7 bases and 0 bases respectively, with 13 bases between them. The CDR3 loop is CSGQTDGSYEQYF. CDR3 nucleotides: TGCAGCGGACAGACGGACGGCTCCTACGAGCAGTACTTC.

The CDR3 nucleotides are TGTGCCAGTAGGCAATACACGGACAGCAATTTTTATGGCTACACCTTC. Protein product: CASRQYTDSNFYGYTF. V usage is TRBV19 and J usage is TRBJ1-2; a possible D gene is TRBD1 (6 bases). From germline, CDR1 is LNHDA and CDR2 SQIVND (reference sequence). CDR3 length: 16 amino acids. V was shortened by 6 bases and J by 5 bases, with 22 bases between the two germline ends.

This clone was picked up one time. The DNA of the CDR3 is TGTGCCAGTAACCTCTTTACAGACGGATTGAACACTGAAGCTTTCTTT. Translation: CASNLFTDGLNTEAFF. V and J are TRBV19 and TRBJ1-1; D ambiguous. The germline V gene has CDR1 LNHDA and CDR2 SQIVND (reference sequence). V shed 7 bases and J shed 0 bases, with 18 bases lying between them. The length of the CDR3 is 16 residues. Complete variable domain (other parts from reference TRBV19 and TRBJ1-1): DGGITQSPKYLFRKEGQNVTLSCEQNLNHDAMYWYRQDPGQGLRLIYYSQIVNDFQKGDIAEGYSVSREKKESFPLTVTSAQKNPTAFYLCASNLFTDGLNTEAFFGQGTRLTVV.

The chain is built from TRBV7-2 and TRBJ2-7; possibly TRBD1 for D (9 bases). The CDR3 sequence is 16 residues long. V was clipped by 4 bases and J by 2 bases, with 18 bases between them. Germline V gene data show CDR1 as SGHTA and CDR2 as FQGNSA. The CDR3 region has the DNA TGTGCCAGCAGCTACCCGGGGGGGACAGGGCCCTACGAGCAGTACTTC. Its protein product is CASSYPGGTGPYEQYF.

The V and J genes are TRBV14 and TRBJ2-3, with 9 positions matching TRBD2. V was pared by 6 bases and J by 10 bases, with 5 bases of the junction left unmatched. The length of the CDR3 is 12 residues. Germline CDR1 reads SGHDN; CDR2 reads FVKESK. The CDR3 DNA is TGTGCCAGCAGGCATAGCGGGGGCTCGCAGTATTTT. Protein sequence: CASRHSGGSQYF. Drawing the rest from reference TRBV14 and TRBJ2-3, the complete variable domain is EAGVTQFPSHSVIEKGQTVTLRCDPISGHDNLYWYRRVMGKEIKFLLHFVKESKQDESGMPNNRFLAERTGGTYSTLKVQPAELEDSGVYFCASRHSGGSQYFGPGTRLTVL.

The chain combines TRBV2 with TRBJ2-4, with D hard to call. Trimming left V 5 bases short and J 8 bases short, with 7 bases between. The CDR3 is 11 amino acids. The germline CDR1 and CDR2 sequences are SNHLY and FYNNEI. The CDR3 DNA reads as TGTGCCAGCAGTACACGAGACATTCAGTACTTC. This sequence encodes CASSTRDIQYF. Complete variable domain (other parts from reference TRBV2 and TRBJ2-4): EPEVTQTPSHQVTQMGQEVILRCVPISNHLYFYWYRQILGQKVEFLVSFYNNEISEKSEIFDDQFSVERPDGSNFTLKIRSTKLEDSAMYFCASSTRDIQYFGAGTRLSVL.

This clone was recorded only once. The gene calls are TRBV28 and TRBJ1-6, with D possibly TRBD1 on 6 matching bases. Trimming removed 8 bases from V and 7 bases from J, with 12 bases in between. Germline lookup yields CDR1 MDHEN and CDR2 SYDVKM. The CDR3 has 13 amino acids. The CDR3 nucleotides read TGTGCCAGCCAACAGGGTGGGAATTCACCCCTCCACTTT. Encoded protein: CASQQGGNSPLHF.

V gene TRBV19 combines with J gene TRBJ2-7, with TRBD1 as a possible D gene (5 bases). Germline assignment: CDR1 LNHDA and CDR2 SQIVND (reference sequence). Trimming shortened V by 4 bases and J by 4 bases, and 5 bases separated the two germline ends. The length of the CDR3 is 11 residues. The CDR3 protein is CASSKGYEQYF. The CDR3 region has the DNA TGTGCCAGTAGTAAGGGGTACGAGCAGTACTTC.

The DNA for the CDR3 is TGTGCCAGCAGCATTATGGACGGTAGTAACTACGAGCAGTACTTC. The encoded protein is CASSIMDGSNYEQYF. This chain links TRBV9 with TRBJ2-7; D unresolved. V lost 4 bases to trimming and J lost 3 bases, with 17 bases between them. This CDR3 spans 15 amino acids. The germline V gene has CDR1 SGDLS and CDR2 YYNGEE.

The chain recombines TRBV30 with TRBJ1-1; D is undetermined. The CDR3 runs 13 residues. The germline V and J ends were trimmed by 4 bases and 3 bases, with 12 bases remaining between them. Germline V lookup: CDR1 GTSNPN, CDR2 SVGIG (reference sequence). The DNA for the CDR3 is TGTGCCTGGACTCCACTTTCTTACACTGAAGCTTTCTTT. This gives the protein CAWTPLSYTEAFF.

The chain couples TRBV4-2 to TRBJ1-1; TRBD1 matches at 9 bases. The germline CDR1 and CDR2 sequences are LGHNA and YNFKEQ. The CDR3 loop spans 16 amino acids. The ends lost 1 base at V and 1 base at J; junction bases unmatched: 4. The DNA for the CDR3 is TGTGCCAGCAGCCAAGCAGACAGGGGGACGAACACTGAAGCTTTCTTT. Translation gives CASSQADRGTNTEAFF.

This chain uses TRBV29-1 with TRBJ1-1; D is undetermined. CDR3 size: 11 residues. The V end was cut by 8 bases, the J end by 7 bases, with 14 bases between. CDR1 and CDR2 (germline): SQVTM, ANQGSEA. This CDR3 reads CSTETRYEAFF. CDR3 nucleotide sequence: TGCAGCACAGAGACACGGTATGAAGCTTTCTTT. Complete variable domain (other parts from reference TRBV29-1 and TRBJ1-1): SAVISQKPSRDICQRGTSLTIQCQVDSQVTMMFWYRQQPGQSLTLIATANQGSEATYESGFVIDKFPISRPNLTFSTLTVSNMSPEDSSIYLCSTETRYEAFFGQGTRLTVV.

A single count supports this clone. The gene calls are TRBV18 and TRBJ1-5; 8 bases align to TRBD1. The CDR3 consists of 16 residues. After removal of 5 bases from V and 1 base from J, the junction contained 7 bases not matched to a gene. Germline CDR1 reads KGHSH; CDR2 reads LQKENI. CDR3 coding DNA: TGTGCCAGCTCATCCCTCGACAGGGGAAGCAATCAGCCCCAGCATTTT. Translating gives CASSSLDRGSNQPQHF.

V and J are TRBV27 and TRBJ1-3; D may be TRBD1 (6 bases). CDR1 and CDR2 (germline): MNHEY, SMNVEV (reference sequence). V lost 2 bases and J 2 bases, leaving 10 bases between the germline ends. The CDR3 consists of 15 residues. This chain's CDR3 is CASSLEGVTGNTIYF. CDR3 DNA: TGTGCCAGCAGTTTAGAGGGGGTAACTGGAAACACCATATATTTT.

V and J are TRBV9 and TRBJ1-1; D may be TRBD1 (5 bases). This CDR3 is built from 15 residues. Germline V gene data show CDR1 as SGDLS and CDR2 as YYNGEE. V lost 7 bases and J 1 base, leaving 17 bases between the germline ends. The CDR3 bases are TGTGCCAGCTCAAGGCGGGGGGATCAGAACACTGAAGCTTTCTTT. Its protein is CASSRRGDQNTEAFF.

J is TRBJ1-4 and V is TRBV6-6, with TRBD1 identical over 10 bases. J gave up 8 bases and V 2 bases, and 8 bases lay outside the gene matches. CDR1 and CDR2 from the germline V gene are MNHNY and SVGAGI (reference sequence). The CDR3 has 16 residues. The DNA for the CDR3 is TGTGCCAGCAGTTACCCCCGACAGGGGGCACAGGAAAAACTGTTTTTT. As protein: CASSYPRQGAQEKLFF.

The gene calls are TRBV5-1 and TRBJ1-1; D not resolved. Germline V lookup: CDR1 SGHRS, CDR2 YFSETQ. V was shortened by 2 bases and J by 5 bases, with 13 bases between the two germline ends. The CDR3 length is 14 residues. In DNA form, the CDR3 reads TGCGCCAGCAGCTTCAACGGGCGAGAGACTGAAGCTTTCTTT. Protein: CASSFNGRETEAFF.

The gene calls are TRBV2 and TRBJ1-1; TRBD1 aligns across 9 bases. The V gene's germline CDR1 is SNHLY and CDR2 FYNNEI. After removal of 3 bases from V and 4 bases from J, the junction contained 3 bases not matched to a gene. CDR3 length: 14 amino acids. The CDR3 loop is CASSDGTGTTEAFF. The CDR3 coding sequence is TGTGCCAGCAGTGACGGGACAGGGACCACTGAAGCTTTCTTT.

The V gene is TRBV19, the J gene TRBJ2-7; 8 positions agree with TRBD1. Germline V CDR1 and CDR2: LNHDA, SQIVND (reference sequence). The CDR3 is made up of 17 amino acids. Trimming removed 3 bases from V and 0 bases from J; junction bases left unmatched: 10. The CDR3 protein is CASSITWRQGASYEQYF. CDR3 nucleotide sequence: TGTGCCAGTAGTATTACTTGGCGGCAGGGGGCCTCCTACGAGCAGTACTTC.

J is TRBJ2-7 and V is TRBV9, with 7 bases identical to TRBD1. The CDR3 loop spans 14 amino acids. V was pared by 1 base and J by 5 bases, with 6 bases of the junction left unmatched. CDR1 is SGDLS and CDR2 is YYNGEE in the germline V gene. This CDR3 reads CASSVNHRGHEQYF. The CDR3 bases are TGTGCCAGCAGCGTAAACCACAGGGGCCACGAGCAGTACTTC.

Regarding this clone: The junction departs from the called germline gene at one end, perhaps through a read error. V is TRBV6-6 and J is TRBJ1-4; D perhaps matches TRBD1 (5 bases). The CDR3 runs 15 residues. Germline-derived CDR1 and CDR2 are MNHNY and SVGAGI (reference sequence). The CDR3 DNA sequence: TGTACCAGCAGTTACTCAGGGATAGGAAATGAAAAACTGTTTTTT. As protein: CTSSYSGIGNEKLFF.